This TCR beta chain appears in the sequencing data of a study of cytomegalovirus exposure and HLA in healthy donors. Study context: HLA-typed donors were the source of some 85 million unique TCRs, which an early data release held. General study findings and limits: Most TCR sequences were seen very rarely across donors, but some public TCRs occurred in many. Most TCR beta V segments were productive about 87% or about 30% of the time in an earlier analysis.

V was pared by 1 base and J by 0 bases, with 10 bases between. The CDR3 covers 16 residues. Germline V gene sequence: CDR1 MGHRA, CDR2 YSYEKL. Concerning this clone: Its antigen is not known.

Healthy bone marrow donors made up the donor group. PCR primers comprised 60 Vbeta and 13 Jbeta primers. The protocol was immunoSEQ multiplex PCR, while the TCRdb copy is restricted to in-frame clones and leaves out a portion. The table lists around 200,000 clones, more than 65% of them singletons. The sample was PBMCs. The receptor's source is a man aged 45-60 years in good health and CMV-seronegative. This rearrangement joins TRBV4-1 to TRBJ2-1; no reliable D call. The CDR3, as DNA: TGCGCCAGCAGCCAAGGCGATGGTAGCTCCTACAATGAGCAGTTCTTC. Protein sequence: CASSQGDGSSYNEQFF.